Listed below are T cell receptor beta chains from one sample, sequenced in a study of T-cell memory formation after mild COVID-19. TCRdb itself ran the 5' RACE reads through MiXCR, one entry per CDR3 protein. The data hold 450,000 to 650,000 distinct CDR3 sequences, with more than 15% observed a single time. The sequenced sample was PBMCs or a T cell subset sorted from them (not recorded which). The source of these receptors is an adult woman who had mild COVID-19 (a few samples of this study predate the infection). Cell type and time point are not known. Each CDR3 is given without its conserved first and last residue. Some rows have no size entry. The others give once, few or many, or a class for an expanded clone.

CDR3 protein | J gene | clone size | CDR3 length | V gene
ASSLRLAGGAAYEQY | TRBJ2-7 | NA | 15 | TRBV12-3/TRBV12-4
ASPPRELPYGYT | TRBJ1-2 | NA | 12 | TRBV2
ASSPGTGGGWNTEAF | TRBJ1-1 | NA | 15 | TRBV6-2/TRBV6-3
SAPRGGSGFGETQY | TRBJ2-5 | NA | 14 | TRBV20-1
ASSLVVSGHNEQF | TRBJ2-1 | few | 13 | TRBV7-2
ASSLQRSGGYT | TRBJ1-2 | few | 11 | TRBV7-2
ASSHPRLGGDRYNEQF | TRBJ2-1 | few | 16 | TRBV7-6
ATSDFGRLRETQY | TRBJ2-5 | NA | 13 | TRBV24-1
ASRLALRTGGYTNYGYT | TRBJ1-2 | NA | 17 | TRBV12-2
ASSLHPSNEQF | TRBJ2-1 | few | 11 | TRBV11-2
SGGLGGKLF | TRBJ1-4 | NA | 9 | TRBV29-1
ASSPRTGLMNSPLH | TRBJ1-6 | NA | 14 | TRBV19
ATQDRVLRGYT | TRBJ1-2 | few | 11 | TRBV24-1
ASSQVPGMNTEAF | TRBJ1-1 | NA | 13 | TRBV4-1
ASSFDRVRGYT | TRBJ1-2 | NA | 11 | TRBV27
ASSALTSGTDTQY | TRBJ2-3 | NA | 13 | TRBV9
ASSWRPPGQGTTGELF | TRBJ2-2 | few | 16 | TRBV5-1
SVEDRRGSTDTQY | TRBJ2-3 | once | 13 | TRBV29-1
ASSVASGELYGYT | TRBJ1-2 | NA | 13 | TRBV9
ASSPLAGHNEQF | TRBJ2-1 | NA | 12 | TRBV14
SVPGTGAERSF | TRBJ1-1 | NA | 11 | TRBV29-1
ASSSRWTGNGYT | TRBJ1-2 | NA | 12 | TRBV4-1
ASSSYTGALNEKLF | TRBJ1-4 | NA | 14 | TRBV7-2